Shown below are 5 T cell receptor beta chains from a single sample sequenced in a study of esophageal squamous cell carcinoma under preoperative chemotherapy. One entry per CDR3 protein results from TCRdb running MiXCR on the PCR reads. The sample holds 25,000 to 35,000 distinct CDR3 sequences, under 55% seen once. As for time point: before preoperative PTX-NDP chemotherapy. Collection took place from a patient given preoperative chemotherapy. The receptor source for this set is a human donor with esophageal squamous cell carcinoma. The donor label of this sample is uncertain.

This clonotype showed up just a few times. The chain carries TRBV12-3 or TRBV12-4 and TRBJ1-5; D not certain. The V gene lost 2 bases and the J gene lost 7 bases, with 12 bases spanning the gap. The CDR3 is 14 residues long. CDR3 residues: CASSLSGTYQPQHF. The CDR3 nucleotides read TGTGCCAGCAGTTTATCAGGCACGTACCAGCCCCAGCATTTT.

This clonotype was observed many times. V and J are TRBV7-9 and TRBJ2-1; TRBD1 is a possible D gene (6 bases). The germline gives CDR1 SEHNR, CDR2 FQNEAQ (reference sequence). V shed 8 bases and J shed 6 bases, with 8 bases lying between them. The CDR3 sequence is 11 residues long. The CDR3 protein is CASEGGNEQFF. The CDR3 DNA sequence: TGTGCCAGCGAAGGGGGCAATGAGCAGTTCTTC.

The J gene is TRBJ1-2, the V gene TRBV5-6, with D tentatively TRBD1 (5 bases). The CDR3 spans 11 residues. V lost 0 bases and J lost 8, with 5 bases in between. Germline CDR1 is SGHDT and CDR2 is YYEEEE. CDR3 nucleotide sequence: TGTGCCAGCAGCTTGGGGGGCGGCTACACCTTC. This gives the protein CASSLGGGYTF.

This rearrangement joins TRBV6-5 to TRBJ2-1; 7 positions agree with TRBD2. The CDR3 has 17 residues. V lost 4 bases to trimming and J lost 4 bases; unmatched junction nucleotides: 13. Germline values: CDR1 MNHEY, CDR2 SVGAGI. CDR3 nucleotides: TGTGCCAGCAGTTCCAAACTGGGACTACCGCAGTACAATGAGCAGTTCTTC. Translated: CASSSKLGLPQYNEQFF.

Only a few counts were recorded for this clonotype. This chain links TRBV18 with TRBJ1-2, with TRBD1 matching over 9 bases. V shed 3 bases and J 4 bases; nucleotides not matched to a gene: 6. Germline CDR1 is KGHSH and CDR2 is LQKENI. The CDR3 sequence is 15 residues long. The CDR3 sequence is CASSPSGTGSYGYTF. The CDR3 nucleotides are TGTGCCAGCTCACCCTCCGGGACAGGGTCCTATGGCTACACCTTC.